Following are 19 T cell receptor beta chains from one sample sequenced in a study of blood T cell repertoires in COVID-19. Assay used: immunoSEQ multiplex PCR; TCRdb lists only in-frame clones, some missing. The sample consists of approximately 210,000 clones, about four fifths of them appearing once. The source material was PBMCs or T cells enriched from blood (not recorded which). All receptors derive from a woman aged 55-75 years who had recovered from COVID-19.

The chain recombines TRBV2 with TRBJ2-7; 10 bases are a match to TRBD1. The germline V gene encodes CDR1 SNHLY and CDR2 FYNNEI. The V segment lost 5 bases and the J segment 2 bases; nucleotides outside the gene matches: 3. The CDR3 runs 14 residues. CDR3 sequence reads: CASSRGQGTYEQYF. Here the CDR3 DNA reads TGTGCCAGCAGTAGGGGACAGGGGACCTACGAGCAGTACTTC.

The chain is built from TRBV29-1 and TRBJ2-3; TRBD2 aligns across 7 bases. Germline CDR1 reads SQVTM; CDR2 reads ANQGSEA. V trimming: 1 base; J trimming: 2 bases; junction bases outside the gene matches: 6. The CDR3 runs 15 residues. The CDR3 here is CSVEAGRESTDTQYF. The CDR3 DNA is TGCAGCGTTGAAGCGGGGCGGGAGTCCACAGATACGCAGTATTTT.

The rearrangement uses TRBV30 and TRBJ2-5; 9 nucleotides align to TRBD2. V gave up 0 bases and J gave up 5 bases; unmatched junction bases: 13. Germline lookup yields CDR1 GTSNPN and CDR2 SVGIG (reference sequence). This CDR3 comprises 17 residues. CDR3 nucleotide sequence: TGTGCCTGGAGTGTATCGTATGGCGGGAGGGCCGGGGAGACCCAGTACTTC. It specifies CAWSVSYGGRAGETQYF.

The gene calls are TRBV27 and TRBJ1-1; D gene uncertain. The V end was cut by 5 bases, the J end by 0 bases, with 7 bases between. CDR1 MNHEY and CDR2 SMNVEV come from the germline V gene (reference sequence). This CDR3 has 13 residues. The chain's CDR3 is CASSPLMNTEAFF. The CDR3, as DNA: TGTGCCAGCAGTCCTCTTATGAACACTGAAGCTTTCTTT.

This clone appeared a single time. The rearrangement links TRBV6-1 to TRBJ1-5; D possibly corresponds to TRBD1 (6 bases). Trimming shortened V by 2 bases and J by 0 bases, and 11 bases separated the two germline ends. The germline V gene has CDR1 MNHNS and CDR2 SASEGT. CDR3 length: 16 amino acids. CDR3 nucleotides: TGTGCCAGCAGTGAAAAAGGGGGTTATAGCAATCAGCCCCAGCATTTT. It is translated as CASSEKGGYSNQPQHF.

The rearrangement links TRBV18 to TRBJ1-2; 10 positions match TRBD1. Germline V gene lookup returns CDR1 KGHSH and CDR2 LQKENI. The V gene end was trimmed by 8 bases and the J gene end by 4 bases; junction bases not matched to a gene: 7. The CDR3 spans 14 residues. The CDR3 loop reads CASLATGGTYGYTF. The CDR3 region has the DNA TGTGCCAGCCTTGCGACAGGGGGCACCTATGGCTACACCTTC.

The chain combines TRBV25-1 with TRBJ1-5; the D is unclear. The CDR3 covers 15 residues. From germline, CDR1 is MGHDK and CDR2 SYGVNS. V was trimmed by 3 bases and J by 3 bases, leaving 12 bases between them. CDR3 sequence (DNA): TGTGCCAGCAGTGACCCAACAGAGTACAATCAGCCCCAGCATTTT. Its translation is CASSDPTEYNQPQHF. Looking up the rest from reference TRBV25-1 and TRBJ1-5 gives the full variable domain: EADIYQTPRYLVIGTGKKITLECSQTMGHDKMYWYQQDPGMELHLIHYSYGVNSTEKGDLSSESTVSRIRTEHFPLTLESARPSHTSQYLCASSDPTEYNQPQHFGDGTRLSIL.

This chain's CDR3 is CASSLGQVQPQHF. The CDR3 DNA follows: TGTGCCAGCAGCCTAGGACAGGTCCAGCCCCAGCATTTT. This chain joins TRBV11-2 and TRBJ1-5, with TRBD1 matching 7 bases. Germline values: CDR1 SGHAT, CDR2 FQNNGV. Losses at the gene ends were 5 bases for V and 7 bases for J; bases not matched to a gene: 5. The CDR3 loop spans 13 amino acids.

This sequence joins TRBV7-2 and TRBJ2-2; 7 positions agree with TRBD2. Germline lookup yields CDR1 SGHTA and CDR2 FQGNSA. The V and J ends lost 1 base and 0 bases, in that order; junction bases with no gene match: 2. The length of the CDR3 is 16 residues. CDR3 nucleotides: TGTGCCAGCAGCTTAGAACTAGCGCCGAACACCGGGGAGCTGTTTTTT. It translates to CASSLELAPNTGELFF.

This clone has just one count. This chain joins TRBV5-1 and TRBJ2-7, with a tentative D call TRBD1 (6 bases). Germline values: CDR1 SGHRS, CDR2 YFSETQ. This CDR3 has 12 amino acids. V was trimmed by 4 bases and J by 4 bases, leaving 9 bases between them. The CDR3 DNA sequence: TGCGCCAGCAGCACCGGACAGTACGAGCAGTACTTC. Amino acid sequence: CASSTGQYEQYF.

This clone was seen more than once but under ten times. In DNA form, the CDR3 reads TGTGCCATCAGTGAGGGGCAGGGGCCAAATCAGCCCCAGCATTTT. Translated: CAISEGQGPNQPQHF. The V call is TRBV10-3, the J call TRBJ1-5, with a possible D match to TRBD1 (6 bases). With 2 bases removed from V and 4 bases from J, the gap between germline ends came to 12 bases. Germline lookup yields CDR1 ENHRY and CDR2 SYGVKD. The CDR3 contains 15 residues.

This chain links TRBV7-3 with TRBJ2-5; 8 nucleotides match TRBD1. Looked up from germline, CDR1 is SGHTA and CDR2 is FQGTGA. Losses at the gene ends were 4 bases for V and 4 bases for J; bases not matched to a gene: 5. CDR3 size: 14 residues. The CDR3 sequence: CASSSGQGIETQYF. CDR3 nucleotides: TGTGCCAGCAGCTCTGGACAGGGAATAGAGACCCAGTACTTC.

The DNA of the CDR3 is TGTGCCAGCCGAAGCGGGGGGGCCGGATACAATGAGCAGTTCTTC. Protein sequence: CASRSGGAGYNEQFF. The chain uses TRBV2 and TRBJ2-1, with 10 bases identical to TRBD2. The CDR3 is made up of 15 amino acids. CDR1 is SNHLY and CDR2 is FYNNEI in the germline V gene. After removal of 8 bases from V and 4 bases from J, the junction contained 8 bases not matched to a gene.

The chain uses TRBV7-2 and TRBJ2-7; 7 bases are shared with TRBD1. CDR3 length equals 15 residues. V dropped 1 base and J dropped 5; count of bases not matched to a gene: 8. Germline CDR1 SGHTA, CDR2 FQGNSA. CDR3 loop: CASSLEQGPRHEQYF. The DNA of the CDR3 is TGTGCCAGCAGCTTAGAACAGGGGCCCCGGCACGAGCAGTACTTC.

DNA for the CDR3: TGCAGCGCCAGGGTAGCGGGAGAAGGTGAGCAGTTCTTC. Translating it yields CSARVAGEGEQFF. This chain joins TRBV29-1 and TRBJ2-1; 9 bases line up with TRBD2. The CDR3 runs to 13 residues. Germline CDR1 reads SQVTM; CDR2 reads ANQGSEA. Germline trimming cut 7 bases from V and 9 bases from J; bases unmatched to any gene: 10.

The chain employs TRBV5-1 and TRBJ2-2; D may be TRBD2 (6 bases). V was clipped by 2 bases and J by 8 bases, with 16 bases between them. Germline CDR1 SGHRS, CDR2 YFSETQ. The CDR3 totals 15 residues. The CDR3 DNA reads as TGCGCCAGCAGCTTCGCATTGGGGGGTTCTGGGGAGCTGTTTTTT. Translated, it gives CASSFALGGSGELFF.

This chain links TRBV5-1 with TRBJ2-7; perhaps TRBD1 as D (5 bases). Germline CDR1 SGHRS, CDR2 YFSETQ. Trimming stripped 0 bases from V and 2 bases from J, with 9 bases between. The CDR3 length is 14 residues. CDR3 coding DNA: TGCGCCAGCAGCTTGGACAGGCTTACCTACGAGCAGTACTTC. This encodes CASSLDRLTYEQYF.

The rearrangement joins TRBV11-2 to TRBJ2-1; 7 bases agree with TRBD2. The J segment lost 2 bases and the V segment lost 3 bases, leaving 4 bases of the junction unmatched. Germline CDR1 reads SGHAT; CDR2 reads FQNNGV. CDR3 size: 15 residues. CDR3 DNA: TGTGCCAGCAGCTTCGAGCGGGAAGCCTACAATGAGCAGTTCTTC. It yields the protein CASSFEREAYNEQFF.

This clone has only one observation. The chain uses TRBV2 and TRBJ2-1; 13 bases match TRBD2. This CDR3 contains 16 residues. With 4 bases clipped from V and 5 bases from J, the junction kept 5 bases outside the gene matches. Germline CDR1 SNHLY, CDR2 FYNNEI. CDR3 DNA sequence: TGTGCCAGCAGTGCCGGGACTAGCGGGAACGACAATGAGCAGTTCTTC. Its translation: CASSAGTSGNDNEQFF.